These T cell receptor beta chains were read from a single sample in a study of T-cell reconstitution after alpha-beta-depleted transplantation in children. In TCRdb, the PCR reads were re-called with MiXCR into one record per CDR3 protein. The data contain about 200,000 distinct CDR3 sequences, approximately 14% of them singletons. The input for sequencing was PBMCs from the stem cell graft donor, taken from the stem cell graft. These receptors were collected from a human donor who donated a stem cell graft to a child with acute lymphoblastic leukemia. Both conserved end residues are part of each CDR3. A D gene is named only where the DNA matches it firmly. A row's size may be missing; if present it is once, few, many or a size class.

many,TRBJ2-2,TRBV6-1,TRBD2,CASRGEGLAGYTGELFF,TGTGCCAGCAGGGGGGAGGGACTAGCGGGATACACCGGGGAGCTGTTTTTT
many,TRBJ2-1,TRBV7-2,TRBD2,CASSLMSGGVRNEQFF,TGTGCCAGCAGCTTAATGTCGGGAGGGGTACGCAATGAGCAGTTCTTC
-,TRBJ2-7,TRBV20-1,-,CSARSRGHEQYF,TGCAGTGCTAGGTCAAGGGGCCACGAGCAGTACTTC
many,TRBJ2-7,TRBV29-1,-,CSVEFKRKTSYEQYF,TGCAGCGTTGAGTTTAAGCGGAAGACCTCCTACGAGCAGTACTTC
many,TRBJ1-4,TRBV20-1,-,CSARDWGVGEKLFF,TGCAGTGCTAGAGATTGGGGGGTTGGTGAAAAACTGTTTTTT
-,TRBJ2-7,TRBV28,TRBD1,CASSFGQGSTYEQYF,TGTGCCAGCAGTTTCGGACAGGGCTCGACCTACGAGCAGTACTTC
few,TRBJ2-1,TRBV11-1,-,CASSFKTIQGTYNEQFF,TGTGCCAGCAGCTTTAAAACCATACAGGGCACCTACAATGAGCAGTTCTTC
many,TRBJ1-5,TRBV29-1,-,CSVQEGNQPQHF,TGCAGCGTCCAGGAGGGGAATCAGCCCCAGCATTTT
many,TRBJ2-7,TRBV20-1,TRBD2,CSARDLSGSGSFLYEQYF,TGCAGTGCTAGAGATCTCTCCGGCAGCGGGAGTTTTCTATACGAGCAGTACTTC
many,TRBJ2-4,TRBV11-1,TRBD2,CASSPTSGRDIQYF,TGTGCCAGCAGCCCGACTAGCGGGCGCGACATTCAGTACTTC
few,TRBJ2-1,TRBV7-9,-,CASSVRGDEQFF,TGTGCCAGCAGCGTCCGCGGGGATGAGCAGTTCTTC
many,TRBJ2-2,TRBV7-9,TRBD2,CASSPRLAGPNTGELFF,TGTGCCAGCAGCCCCCGACTAGCGGGACCGAACACCGGGGAGCTGTTTTTT
many,TRBJ2-1,TRBV30,-,CAWNGQSYNEQFF,TGTGCCTGGAACGGACAGAGTTACAATGAGCAGTTCTTC
-,TRBJ2-1,TRBV12-3/TRBV12-4,TRBD2,CASSLGSGYGTSIGNEQFF,TGTGCCAGCAGTTTAGGCTCGGGGTACGGGACTAGTATAGGGAATGAGCAGTTCTTC
many,TRBJ2-2,TRBV3-1,-,CASSPRTVNTGELFF,TGTGCCAGCAGCCCGAGAACGGTCAACACCGGGGAGCTGTTTTTT